This entry describes one T cell receptor beta chain. Its antigen is as yet unknown. V lost 8 bases to trimming and J lost 4 bases, with 8 bases between them. Germline CDR1 is MNHEY and CDR2 is SMNVEV (reference sequence). CDR3 size: 11 residues. Extracted from the samples, RNA was reverse transcribed into cDNA to serve as the sequencing template. Clones were sequenced by immunoSEQ multiplex PCR, and TCRdb holds only the in-frame ones, with some missing. The sample lists approximately 130,000 clones, roughly 50% occurring once. These data belong to a study of CD8+ T cells in alopecia areata. General observations from the study: Sequenced scalp T cells also include alphabeta T cells resident in normal skin.

The sequence was obtained from a human donor with alopecia areata. The chain joins TRBV27 to TRBJ1-1, with D perhaps TRBD1 (5 bases). Sequenced sample: NKG2D-low CD8+ T cells sorted from blood. As DNA, the CDR3 is TGTGCCAGCGCAGGGATCACTGAAGCTTTCTTT. Its translation: CASAGITEAFF.